The clone carrying this T cell receptor beta chain showed up just once. The data originate from a study of blood T cell repertoires in COVID-19. Study summary: Researchers got acute and convalescent COVID-19 samples from the United States, Italy and Spain. From T cells, B-cell-depleted T cells, or PBMCs came the material, which was cDNA or gDNA.

V dropped 2 bases and J dropped 5 bases, with 9 bases sitting between them. CDR3 size: 13 residues. The germline CDR1 and CDR2 sequences are MNHEY and SVGAGI. Produced via immunoSEQ multiplex PCR; TCRdb's table is partial and in-frame only. The sample consists of some 150,000 clones, about 79% of them appearing once. What was sequenced was peripheral blood. The sequence was collected from a woman of 80 years or more with acute or convalescent COVID-19. The chain combines TRBV6-5 with TRBJ1-2, with D perhaps TRBD1 (5 bases). The chain's CDR3 is CASSYGADYGYTF. CDR3 sequence (DNA): TGTGCCAGCAGTTACGGGGCAGATTATGGCTACACCTTC.